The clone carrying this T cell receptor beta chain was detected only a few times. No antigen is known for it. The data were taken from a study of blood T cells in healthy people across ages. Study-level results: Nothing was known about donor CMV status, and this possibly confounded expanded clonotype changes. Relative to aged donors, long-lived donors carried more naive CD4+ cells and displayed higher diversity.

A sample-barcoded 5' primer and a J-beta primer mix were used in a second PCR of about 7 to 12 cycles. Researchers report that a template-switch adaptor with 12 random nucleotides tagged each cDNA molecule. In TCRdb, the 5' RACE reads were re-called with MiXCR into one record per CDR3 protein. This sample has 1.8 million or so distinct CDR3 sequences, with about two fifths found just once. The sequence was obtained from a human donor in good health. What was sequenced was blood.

This CDR3 is CSGPIAGGIYNEQYF. The DNA of the CDR3 is TGCAGTGGTCCCATAGCGGGGGGGATCTACAATGAGCAGTACTTC. The rearrangement uses TRBV20-1 and TRBJ2-4; TRBD2 aligns across 11 bases. The CDR3 consists of 15 residues. CDR1 is DFQATT and CDR2 is SNEGSKA in the germline V gene (reference sequence). Trimming took 7 bases from V and 13 from J; bases not matched to a gene: 18.